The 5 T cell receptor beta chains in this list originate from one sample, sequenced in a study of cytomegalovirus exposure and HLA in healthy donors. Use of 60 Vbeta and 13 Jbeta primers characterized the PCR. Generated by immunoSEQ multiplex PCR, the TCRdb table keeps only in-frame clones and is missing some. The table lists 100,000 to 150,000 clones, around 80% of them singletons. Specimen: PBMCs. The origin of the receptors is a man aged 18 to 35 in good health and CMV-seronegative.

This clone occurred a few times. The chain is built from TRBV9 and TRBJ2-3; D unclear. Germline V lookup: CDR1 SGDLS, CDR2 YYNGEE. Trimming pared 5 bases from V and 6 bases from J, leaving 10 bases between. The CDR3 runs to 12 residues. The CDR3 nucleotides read TGTGCCAGCAGTGGTTTGAGGGATACGCAGTATTTT. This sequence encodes CASSGLRDTQYF.

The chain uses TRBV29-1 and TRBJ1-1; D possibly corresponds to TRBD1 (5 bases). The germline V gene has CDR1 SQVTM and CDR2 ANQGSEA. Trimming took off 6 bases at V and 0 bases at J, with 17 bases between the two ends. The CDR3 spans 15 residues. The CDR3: CSVPDGTGMNTEAFF. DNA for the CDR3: TGCAGCGTGCCCGACGGTACAGGCATGAACACTGAAGCTTTCTTT.

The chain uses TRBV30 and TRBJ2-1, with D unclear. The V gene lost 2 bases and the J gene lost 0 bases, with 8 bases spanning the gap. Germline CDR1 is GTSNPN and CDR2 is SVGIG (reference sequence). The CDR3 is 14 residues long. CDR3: CAWSNGFSYNEQFF. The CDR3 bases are TGTGCCTGGAGTAACGGTTTCTCCTACAATGAGCAGTTCTTC.

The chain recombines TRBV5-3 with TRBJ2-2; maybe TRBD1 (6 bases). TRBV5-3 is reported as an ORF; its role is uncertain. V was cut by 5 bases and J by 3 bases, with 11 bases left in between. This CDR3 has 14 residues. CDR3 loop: CARRYTGHTGELFF. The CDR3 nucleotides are TGTGCCAGAAGATATACAGGGCACACCGGGGAGCTGTTTTTT.

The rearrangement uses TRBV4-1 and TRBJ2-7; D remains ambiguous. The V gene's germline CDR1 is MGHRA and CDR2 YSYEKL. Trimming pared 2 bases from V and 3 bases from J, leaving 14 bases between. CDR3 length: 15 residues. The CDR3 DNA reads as TGCGCCAGCAGCCAATTTCGCGGTACGCTCTACGAGCAGTACTTC. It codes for CASSQFRGTLYEQYF.